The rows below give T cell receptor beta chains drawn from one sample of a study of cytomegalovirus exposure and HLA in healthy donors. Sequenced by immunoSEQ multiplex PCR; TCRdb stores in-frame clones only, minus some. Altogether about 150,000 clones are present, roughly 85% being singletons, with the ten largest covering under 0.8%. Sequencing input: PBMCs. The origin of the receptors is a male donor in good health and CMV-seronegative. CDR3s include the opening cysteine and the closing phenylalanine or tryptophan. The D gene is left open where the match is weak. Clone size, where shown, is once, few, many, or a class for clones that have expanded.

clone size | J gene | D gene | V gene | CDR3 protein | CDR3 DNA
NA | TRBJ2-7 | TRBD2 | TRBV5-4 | CASTTSGATYEQYF | TGTGCCAGCACGACTAGCGGGGCAACCTACGAGCAGTACTTC
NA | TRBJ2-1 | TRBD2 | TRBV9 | CASSVRGDLREQFF | TGTGCCAGCAGCGTACGGGGGGATTTAAGGGAGCAGTTCTTC
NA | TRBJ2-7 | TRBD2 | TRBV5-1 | CASSLLAGGPYEQYF | TGCGCCAGCAGCTTGTTAGCGGGAGGGCCCTACGAGCAGTACTTC
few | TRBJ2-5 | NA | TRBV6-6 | CASSYQNPQETQYF | TGTGCCAGCAGTTACCAGAACCCTCAAGAGACCCAGTACTTC
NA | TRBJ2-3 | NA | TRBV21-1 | CASSKKGQGTDTQYF | TGTGCCAGCAGCAAAAAAGGACAGGGGACAGATACGCAGTATTTT
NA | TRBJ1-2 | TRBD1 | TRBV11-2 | CASQQGAYSYGYTF | TGTGCCAGTCAACAGGGGGCATATAGCTATGGCTACACCTTC
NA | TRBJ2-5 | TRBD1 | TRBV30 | CAWSAGQGLPGGETQYF | TGTGCCTGGAGTGCCGGACAGGGGCTGCCCGGGGGAGAGACCCAGTACTTC
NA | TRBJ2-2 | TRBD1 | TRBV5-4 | CASSWGQGAGELFF | TGTGCCAGCAGCTGGGGACAGGGGGCCGGGGAGCTGTTTTTT
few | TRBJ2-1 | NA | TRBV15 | CATSRDSYSPGFFNEQFF | TGTGCCACCAGCAGGGACAGTTATTCGCCAGGATTTTTTAATGAGCAGTTCTTC
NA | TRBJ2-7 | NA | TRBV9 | CASSVLEQYF | TGTGCCAGCAGCGTTCTCGAGCAGTACTTC
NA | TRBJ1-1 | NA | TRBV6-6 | CASSYSVRVATEAFF | TGTGCCAGCAGTTACTCGGTCCGAGTCGCAACTGAAGCTTTCTTT
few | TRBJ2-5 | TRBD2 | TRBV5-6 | CASSFGGLGKETQYF | TGTGCCAGCAGCTTCGGGGGGTTAGGAAAAGAGACCCAGTACTTC
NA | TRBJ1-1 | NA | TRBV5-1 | CASSLEEGYTEAFF | TGCGCCAGCAGCTTGGAGGAGGGATACACTGAAGCTTTCTTT
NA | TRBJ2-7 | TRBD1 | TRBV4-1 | CASSLGAGTGVTYEQYF | TGCGCCAGCAGCTTAGGGGCCGGGACAGGGGTGACCTACGAGCAGTACTTC
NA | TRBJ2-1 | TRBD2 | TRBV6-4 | CASSASGEANEQFF | TGTGCCAGCAGTGCTAGCGGGGAGGCCAATGAGCAGTTCTTC
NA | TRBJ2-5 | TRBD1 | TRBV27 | CASSGRGQAKAQETQYF | TGTGCCAGCAGTGGACGGGGACAGGCCAAGGCACAAGAGACCCAGTACTTC
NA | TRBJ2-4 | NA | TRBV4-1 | CASSQERGGGNIQYF | TGCGCCAGCAGCCAAGAGAGAGGGGGTGGGAACATTCAGTACTTC
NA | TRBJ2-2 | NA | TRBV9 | CASSVGGLPTGELFF | TGTGCCAGCAGCGTAGGGGGACTCCCCACCGGGGAGCTGTTTTTT
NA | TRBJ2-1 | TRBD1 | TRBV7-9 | CASSSGQGGGNEQFF | TGTGCCAGCAGCTCCGGACAGGGGGGTGGCAATGAGCAGTTCTTC
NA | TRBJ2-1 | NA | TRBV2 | CASSVTGNEQFF | TGTGCCAGCAGTGTCACGGGCAATGAGCAGTTCTTC
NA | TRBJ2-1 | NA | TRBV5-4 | CASSHARETRLSNEQFF | TGTGCCAGCAGCCACGCCAGAGAGACCCGACTTAGCAATGAGCAGTTCTTC
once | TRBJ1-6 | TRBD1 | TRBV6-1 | CASRQGFNSPLHF | TGTGCCAGCAGACAGGGGTTTAATTCACCCCTCCACTTT
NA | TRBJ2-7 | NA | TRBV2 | CASSVKQGGEQYF | TGTGCCAGCAGTGTAAAGCAGGGTGGCGAGCAGTACTTC